The clone carrying this T cell receptor (beta chain) was seen a handful of times. The data are from a study of blood T cells in healthy people across ages. Germline V gives CDR1 SGHVS, CDR2 FNYEAQ. The CDR3 extends over 19 amino acids. V was pared by 6 bases and J by 1 base, with 18 bases of the junction left unmatched. The authors ran a second PCR of about 7 to 11 cycles using a sample-barcoded 5' primer and a J-beta primer mix. TCRdb recomputed calls from the 5' RACE reads with MiXCR, one row per CDR3 protein. The sample shows approximately 800,000 distinct CDR3 sequences, approximately 25% of them seen only once. The same sample was also studied in work on T cells of mothers and their children.

Source material: blood. V is TRBV7-6 and J is TRBJ2-3; 8 bases are shared with TRBD1. This sequence originates from a boy younger than 18 in good health. The CDR3 reads CASRQGSLLSGGRTDTQYF. The CDR3 nucleotides read TGTGCCAGCAGACAAGGTTCTCTTTTGTCAGGGGGCCGCACAGATACGCAGTATTTT.